This note documents a single TCR beta chain sequence. The CDR3 consists of 13 residues. With 6 bases removed from V and 4 bases from J, the gap between germline ends came to 13 bases. The germline gives CDR1 SEHNR, CDR2 FQNEAQ (reference sequence). The assay was immunoSEQ multiplex PCR, and TCRdb's table has in-frame clones only and misses some. The top ten hold 3.9% of the sample, which has 45,000 to 60,000 clones, about 93% seen once. The record originates from a study of technical replicates of blood from a few donors. The source of this sequence is a human donor in good health. Some clones in this sample may be carry-over from other donors' samples. The rearrangement joins TRBV7-9 to TRBJ2-7; unclear D gene. The sample was PBMCs. This chain's CDR3 is CASRQVGRYEQYF. The DNA for the CDR3 is TGTGCCAGCAGGCAGGTTGGGCGTTACGAGCAGTACTTC.